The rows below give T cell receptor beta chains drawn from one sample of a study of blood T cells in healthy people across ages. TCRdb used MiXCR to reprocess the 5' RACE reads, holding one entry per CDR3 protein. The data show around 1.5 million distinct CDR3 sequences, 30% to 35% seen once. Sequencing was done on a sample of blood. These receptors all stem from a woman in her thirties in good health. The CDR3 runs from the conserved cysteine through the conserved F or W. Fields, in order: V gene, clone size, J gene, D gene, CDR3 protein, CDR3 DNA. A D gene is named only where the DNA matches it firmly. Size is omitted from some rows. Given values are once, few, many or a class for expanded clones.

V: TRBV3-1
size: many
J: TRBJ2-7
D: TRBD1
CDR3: CASSQGTGDYEQYF
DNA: TGTGCCAGCAGCCAAGGGACAGGGGACTACGAGCAGTACTTC

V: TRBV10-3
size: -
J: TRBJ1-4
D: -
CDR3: CAISGETGGPNEKLFF
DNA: TGTGCCATCAGTGGGGAGACGGGGGGACCTAATGAAAAACTGTTTTTT

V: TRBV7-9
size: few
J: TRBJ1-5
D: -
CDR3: CASSLGFSNQPQHF
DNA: TGTGCCAGCAGCTTAGGCTTTAGCAATCAGCCCCAGCATTTT

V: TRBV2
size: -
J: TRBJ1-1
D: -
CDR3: CASSEIGGLSAFF
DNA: TGTGCCAGCAGTGAGATTGGAGGACTGTCGGCTTTCTTT

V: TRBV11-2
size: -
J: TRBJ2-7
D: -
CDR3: CASSLSQIFEQYF
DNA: TGTGCCAGCAGCTTATCCCAAATCTTCGAGCAGTACTTC

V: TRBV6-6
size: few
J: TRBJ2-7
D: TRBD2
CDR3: CASRNGRGGLNYEQYF
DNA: TGTGCCAGCAGAAACGGTCGCGGGGGGCTTAACTACGAGCAGTACTTC

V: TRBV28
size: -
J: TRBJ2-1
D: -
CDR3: CASSFRSSRFF
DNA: TGTGCCAGCAGTTTCCGTAGTAGCCGGTTCTTC

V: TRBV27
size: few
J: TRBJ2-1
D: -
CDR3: CASSLNLAPYNEQFF
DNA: TGTGCCAGCAGTTTAAATCTAGCCCCGTACAATGAGCAGTTCTTC

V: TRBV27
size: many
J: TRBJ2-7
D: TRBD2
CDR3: CASSPQWAGGTYEQYF
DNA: TGTGCCAGCAGTCCCCAGTGGGCGGGAGGAACCTACGAGCAGTACTTC

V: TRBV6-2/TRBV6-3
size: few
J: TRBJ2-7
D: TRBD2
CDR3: CASSSRGSGPYEQYF
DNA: TGTGCCAGCAGTAGCCGGGGTAGCGGGCCCTACGAGCAGTACTTC

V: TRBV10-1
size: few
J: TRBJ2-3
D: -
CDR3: CASSEVLDTQYF
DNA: TGCGCCAGCAGTGAAGTGCTAGATACGCAGTATTTT

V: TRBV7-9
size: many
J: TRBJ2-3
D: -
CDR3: CASSSKLSTDTQYF
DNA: TGCGCCAGCAGCTCGAAGCTAAGCACAGATACGCAGTATTTT

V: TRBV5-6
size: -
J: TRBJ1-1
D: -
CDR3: CASSPTGQNTEAFF
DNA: TGTGCCAGCAGCCCAACCGGACAGAACACTGAAGCTTTCTTT

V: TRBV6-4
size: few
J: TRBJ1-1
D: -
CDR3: CASSENEHTEAFF
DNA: TGTGCCAGCAGTGAGAATGAGCACACTGAAGCTTTCTTT

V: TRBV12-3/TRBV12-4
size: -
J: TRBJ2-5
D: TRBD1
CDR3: CASSWDRWETQYF
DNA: TGTGCCAGCAGTTGGGACAGATGGGAGACCCAGTACTTC

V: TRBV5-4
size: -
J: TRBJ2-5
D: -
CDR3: CASSLGDSKEQYF
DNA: TGTGCCAGCAGCTTGGGGGATTCTAAAGAGCAGTACTTC

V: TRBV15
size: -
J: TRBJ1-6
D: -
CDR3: CATSRDHGGSPLHF
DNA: TGTGCCACCAGCAGAGATCATGGGGGTTCACCCCTCCACTTT

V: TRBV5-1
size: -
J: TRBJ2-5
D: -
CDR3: CASSLGAQGVVETQYF
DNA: TGCGCCAGCAGCTTGGGTGCGCAGGGTGTAGTAGAGACCCAGTACTTC

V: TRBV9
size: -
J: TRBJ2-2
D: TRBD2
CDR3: CASSVESGMNTGELFF
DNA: TGTGCCAGCAGCGTAGAAAGCGGGATGAACACCGGGGAGCTGTTTTTT

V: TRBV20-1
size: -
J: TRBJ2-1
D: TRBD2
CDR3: CSARSLSGGYNEQFF
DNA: TGCAGTGCTAGGTCACTTAGCGGGGGGTACAATGAGCAGTTCTTC

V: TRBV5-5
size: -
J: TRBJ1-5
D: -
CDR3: CASSFTPGSVMDQPQHF
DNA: TGTGCCAGCAGCTTTACCCCAGGGTCGGTAATGGATCAGCCCCAGCATTTT

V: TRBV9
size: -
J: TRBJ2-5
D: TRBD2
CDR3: CASSVGGGGSGNEQYF
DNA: TGTGCCAGCAGCGTAGGAGGCGGGGGGTCGGGTAATGAGCAGTACTTC

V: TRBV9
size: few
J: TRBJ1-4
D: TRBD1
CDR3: CASSLRDRGRVSEKLFF
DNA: TGTGCCAGCAGCCTCCGGGACAGGGGGCGCGTGAGTGAAAAACTGTTTTTT

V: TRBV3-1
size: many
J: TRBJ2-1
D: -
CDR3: CASQLAGGEQFF
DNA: TGTGCCAGCCAACTAGCTGGGGGTGAGCAGTTCTTC

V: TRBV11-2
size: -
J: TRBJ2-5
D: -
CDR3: CASTRATGFSSETQYF
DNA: TGTGCCAGCACCCGCGCAACGGGATTTTCCTCAGAGACCCAGTACTTC

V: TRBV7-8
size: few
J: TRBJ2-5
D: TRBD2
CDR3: CASAPGLAGKETQYF
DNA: TGTGCCAGCGCTCCGGGACTAGCGGGGAAAGAGACCCAGTACTTC

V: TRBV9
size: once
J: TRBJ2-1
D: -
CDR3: CASSVGMGLYNEQFF
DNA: TGTGCCAGCAGCGTAGGAATGGGATTGTACAATGAGCAGTTCTTC

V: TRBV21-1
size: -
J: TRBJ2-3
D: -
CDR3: CASSSEAGVSTDTQYF
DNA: TGTGCCAGCAGCAGTGAAGCGGGTGTTAGCACAGATACGCAGTATTTT

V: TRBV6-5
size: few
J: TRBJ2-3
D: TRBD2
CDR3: CASSYPRGTSGTTVSDTQYF
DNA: TGTGCCAGCAGTTACCCGAGAGGGACTAGCGGGACAACGGTCTCAGATACGCAGTATTTT

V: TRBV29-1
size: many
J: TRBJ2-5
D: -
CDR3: CSVEDEGETQYF
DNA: TGCAGCGTTGAAGATGAGGGAGAGACCCAGTACTTC

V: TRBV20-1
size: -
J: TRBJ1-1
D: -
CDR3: CSARGTSAGFEAFF
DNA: TGCAGTGCTAGAGGTACCAGCGCGGGCTTTGAAGCTTTCTTT

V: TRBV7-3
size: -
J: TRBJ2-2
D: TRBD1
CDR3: CASSSGQGAVGELFF
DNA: TGTGCCAGCAGCTCGGGACAGGGGGCTGTCGGGGAGCTGTTTTTT

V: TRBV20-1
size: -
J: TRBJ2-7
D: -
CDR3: CSARAKGYEQYF
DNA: TGCAGTGCTAGGGCTAAGGGTTACGAGCAGTACTTC

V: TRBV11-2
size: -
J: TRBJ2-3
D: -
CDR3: CASSPGAGPKVSDTQYF
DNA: TGTGCCAGCAGTCCTGGGGCGGGACCCAAGGTTTCAGATACGCAGTATTTT

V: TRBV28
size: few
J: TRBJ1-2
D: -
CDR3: CASSLYRSGGYTF
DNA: TGTGCCAGCAGTTTATATCGAAGTGGCGGCTACACCTTC